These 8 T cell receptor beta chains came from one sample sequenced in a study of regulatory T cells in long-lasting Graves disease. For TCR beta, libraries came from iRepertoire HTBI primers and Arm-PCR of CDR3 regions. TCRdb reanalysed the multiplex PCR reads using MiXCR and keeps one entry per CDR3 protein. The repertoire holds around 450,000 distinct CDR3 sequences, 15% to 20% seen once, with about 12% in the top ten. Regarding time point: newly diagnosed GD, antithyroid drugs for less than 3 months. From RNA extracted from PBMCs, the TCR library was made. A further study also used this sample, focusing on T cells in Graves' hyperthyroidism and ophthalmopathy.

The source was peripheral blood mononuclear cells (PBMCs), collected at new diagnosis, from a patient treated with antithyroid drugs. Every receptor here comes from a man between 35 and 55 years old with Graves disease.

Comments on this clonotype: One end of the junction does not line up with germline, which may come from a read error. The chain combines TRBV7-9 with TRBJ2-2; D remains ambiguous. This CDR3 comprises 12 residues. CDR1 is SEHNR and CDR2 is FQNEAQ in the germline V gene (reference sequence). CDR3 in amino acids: CASSLDTEELFF. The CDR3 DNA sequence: TGTGCCAGCAGCTTAGACACCGAGGAGCTGTTTTTT.

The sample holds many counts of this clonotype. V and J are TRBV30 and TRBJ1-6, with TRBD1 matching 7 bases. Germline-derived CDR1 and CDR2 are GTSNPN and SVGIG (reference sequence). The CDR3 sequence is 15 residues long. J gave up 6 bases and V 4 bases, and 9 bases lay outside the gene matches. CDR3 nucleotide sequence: TGTGCCTGGACCGGCAGGGAGGGGGCTAATTCACCCCTCCACTTT. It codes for CAWTGREGANSPLHF. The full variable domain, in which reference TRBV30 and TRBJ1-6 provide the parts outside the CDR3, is SQTIHQWPATLVQPVGSPLSLECTVEGTSNPNLYWYRQAAGRGLQLLFYSVGIGQISSEVPQNLSASRPQDRQFILSSKKLLLSDSGFYLCAWTGREGANSPLHFGNGTRLTVT.

CDR3 nucleotide sequence: TGTGCCACCAGCAGCCCCCGGACTAGCTTCGGGGAGCTGTTTTTT. It yields the protein CATSSPRTSFGELFF. The genes are TRBV15 and TRBJ2-2, with 8 positions matching TRBD2. Germline V gene lookup returns CDR1 LNHNV and CDR2 YYDKDF (reference sequence). The V gene end was trimmed by 3 bases and the J gene end by 7 bases; junction bases not matched to a gene: 7. This CDR3 region has 15 residues.

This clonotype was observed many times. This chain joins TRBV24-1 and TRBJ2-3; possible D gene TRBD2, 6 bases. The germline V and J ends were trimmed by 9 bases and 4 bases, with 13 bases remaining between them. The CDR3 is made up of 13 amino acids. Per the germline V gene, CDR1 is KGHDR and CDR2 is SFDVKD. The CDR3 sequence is CATSGGTPDTQYF. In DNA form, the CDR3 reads TGTGCCACCTCCGGCGGGACCCCAGATACGCAGTATTTT.

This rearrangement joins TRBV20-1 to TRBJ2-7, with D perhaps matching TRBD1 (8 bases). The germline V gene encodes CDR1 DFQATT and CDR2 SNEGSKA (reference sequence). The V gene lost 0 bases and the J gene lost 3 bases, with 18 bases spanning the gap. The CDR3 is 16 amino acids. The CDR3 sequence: CSARDRTGREDYEQYF. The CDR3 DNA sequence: TGCAGTGCTAGAGATCGGACAGGGAGGGAGGACTACGAGCAGTACTTC.

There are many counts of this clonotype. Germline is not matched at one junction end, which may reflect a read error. This CDR3 reads CASSLGSGEQFF. CDR3 coding DNA: TGTGCCAGCAGCTTAGGGAGCGGTGAGCAGTTCTTC. This chain connects TRBV5-1 to TRBJ2-1; TRBD2 might be the D (5 bases). Germline CDR1 reads SGHRS; CDR2 reads YFSETQ. This CDR3 is 12 amino acids long.

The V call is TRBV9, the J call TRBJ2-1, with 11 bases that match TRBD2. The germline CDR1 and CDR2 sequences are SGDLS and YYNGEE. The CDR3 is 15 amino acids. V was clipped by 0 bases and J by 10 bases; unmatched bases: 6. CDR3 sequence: CASSVVAGGGGEQFF. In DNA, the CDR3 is TGTGCCAGCAGCGTAGTAGCGGGAGGGGGTGGAGAGCAGTTCTTC.

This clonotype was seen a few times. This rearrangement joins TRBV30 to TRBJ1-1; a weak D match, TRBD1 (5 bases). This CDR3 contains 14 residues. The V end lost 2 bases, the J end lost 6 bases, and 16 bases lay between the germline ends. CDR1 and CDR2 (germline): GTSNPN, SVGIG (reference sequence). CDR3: CAWSPRAKGAEAFF. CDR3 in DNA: TGTGCCTGGAGTCCCAGGGCCAAAGGGGCTGAAGCTTTCTTT.